These 30 T cell receptor beta chains were sequenced from one sample in a study of beta chain features in type 1 diabetes. Reverse transcribing all isolated RNA meant expressed TCRB transcripts were sequenced. Sequencing was performed with immunoSEQ multiplex PCR; in TCRdb, only in-frame clones are kept and a portion is missing. The repertoire holds more than 300,000 clones, with approximately 8.2% as singletons. Material: central memory CD4+ T cells from blood. Receptors originate from a woman aged 18 to 35 in good health.

The chain combines TRBV28 with TRBJ2-7; the match to TRBD1 covers 9 bases. Looked up from germline, CDR1 is MDHEN and CDR2 is SYDVKM. CDR3 length: 15 residues. Losses at the gene ends were 6 bases for V and 3 bases for J; bases not matched to a gene: 9. This CDR3 reads CASRTPGQGHYEQYF. The DNA of the CDR3 is TGTGCCAGCAGGACTCCGGGACAGGGACACTACGAGCAGTACTTC.

The chain employs TRBV4-2 and TRBJ2-7; TRBD1 matches 9 bases. This CDR3 comprises 16 residues. J gave up 0 bases and V 0 bases, and 3 bases lay outside the gene matches. Germline CDR1 is LGHNA and CDR2 is YNFKEQ. CDR3 amino acids: CASSQDGTGSSYEQYF. CDR3 sequence (DNA): TGTGCCAGCAGCCAAGATGGGACAGGGAGCTCCTACGAGCAGTACTTC.

Worth noting for this clone: Other DNA sequences of this sample code for an identical CDR3. This chain connects TRBV7-2 to TRBJ2-3, with a tentative D call TRBD1 (5 bases). Between the trimmed V and J ends, which lost 1 base and 5 bases, there was a span of 13 bases. The CDR3 runs 15 residues. Germline values: CDR1 SGHTA, CDR2 FQGNSA. The CDR3 reads CASSLVAGSGDTQYF. The CDR3 region has the DNA TGTGCCAGCAGCTTAGTAGCAGGGTCTGGAGATACGCAGTATTTT.

This chain links TRBV7-2 with TRBJ1-5, with 7 bases identical to TRBD1. The CDR3 loop spans 15 amino acids. Germline V lookup: CDR1 SGHTA, CDR2 FQGNSA. V gave up 5 bases and J gave up 7 bases; unmatched junction bases: 11. The CDR3 region is CASSKKTGSEQPQHF. The CDR3 nucleotides read TGTGCCAGCAGCAAGAAGACAGGGTCGGAACAGCCCCAGCATTTT. The variable domain in full, with the rest retrieved from reference TRBV7-2 and TRBJ1-5, is GAGVSQSPSNKVTEKGKDVELRCDPISGHTALYWYRQSLGQGLEFLIYFQGNSAPDKSGLPSDRFSAERTGGSVSTLTIQRTQQEDSAVYLCASSKKTGSEQPQHFGDGTRLSIL.

The rearrangement links TRBV28 to TRBJ1-1; D gene unclear. The CDR3 covers 11 residues. Germline V gene sequence: CDR1 MDHEN, CDR2 SYDVKM. Deletions cut 11 bases from V and 1 base from J, with 8 bases between. The CDR3 reads CAAKGNTEAFF. The CDR3 nucleotides are TGTGCCGCCAAGGGGAACACTGAAGCTTTCTTT.

This clone was seen only a few times. The rearrangement joins TRBV7-2 to TRBJ1-5, with D possibly being TRBD1 (6 bases). The CDR3 spans 15 residues. Germline assignment: CDR1 SGHTA and CDR2 FQGNSA. With 1 base removed from V and 4 bases from J, the gap between germline ends came to 11 bases. The CDR3 sequence: CASSLVAGANQPQHF. The CDR3 region has the DNA TGTGCCAGCAGCTTAGTAGCAGGGGCAAATCAGCCCCAGCATTTT.

This clone was seen only a few times. V is TRBV11-2 and J is TRBJ2-2; possible D gene TRBD2, 5 bases. Looked up from germline, CDR1 is SGHAT and CDR2 is FQNNGV. This CDR3 is built from 13 residues. V shed 4 bases and J shed 3 bases, with 6 bases lying between them. The CDR3 coding sequence is TGTGCCAGCAGCTGGGGAGACACCGGGGAGCTGTTTTTT. As protein: CASSWGDTGELFF. Drawing the rest from reference TRBV11-2 and TRBJ2-2, the complete variable domain is EAGVAQSPRYKIIEKRQSVAFWCNPISGHATLYWYQQILGQGPKLLIQFQNNGVVDDSQLPKDRFSAERLKGVDSTLKIQPAKLEDSAVYLCASSWGDTGELFFGEGSRLTVL.

The V and J genes are TRBV19 and TRBJ2-1, with 9 bases that match TRBD1. Germline V lookup: CDR1 LNHDA, CDR2 SQIVND (reference sequence). With 6 bases clipped from V and 6 bases from J, the junction kept 9 bases outside the gene matches. This CDR3 region has 15 residues. The CDR3: CASSPSGDRVNEQFF. The CDR3 region has the DNA TGTGCCAGTAGCCCCTCGGGGGACAGGGTCAATGAGCAGTTCTTC.

This clone has ten or more counts. The J gene is TRBJ2-1, the V gene TRBV14, with TRBD1 matching 9 bases. Germline V CDR1 and CDR2: SGHDN, FVKESK. There are 16 residues in the CDR3. Unmatched junction bases numbered 10, after V lost 1 base and J lost 9 bases. CDR3 nucleotides: TGTGCCAGCAGCCAAGTTCCCCGTGACAGGGGGGGTGAGCAGTTCTTC. Protein: CASSQVPRDRGGEQFF.

The chain carries TRBV28 and TRBJ2-7, with TRBD1 matching 8 bases. Germline CDR1 is MDHEN and CDR2 is SYDVKM. The V and J ends lost 3 bases and 5 bases, in that order; junction bases with no gene match: 12. The CDR3 loop spans 16 amino acids. DNA of the CDR3: TGTGCCAGCAGTTTCCTGGCAGGGGGCGCAAGGGACGAGCAGTACTTC. The encoded protein is CASSFLAGGARDEQYF.

This clone has just a few counts. The chain has TRBV11-2 and TRBJ2-1; perhaps TRBD2 as D (6 bases). This CDR3 has 13 residues. Trimming stripped 0 bases from V and 9 bases from J, with 9 bases between. CDR1 and CDR2 (germline): SGHAT, FQNNGV. CDR3 nucleotide sequence: TGTGCCAGCAGCTTAGAGGCAGCGGGTGAGCAGTTCTTC. Amino acid sequence: CASSLEAAGEQFF.

This clone has a count of ten or more. The chain uses TRBV12-5 and TRBJ2-5; D remains ambiguous. There are 12 residues in the CDR3. The germline V and J ends were trimmed by 1 base and 2 bases, with 2 bases remaining between them. Germline CDR1 LGHNT, CDR2 FRNRAP. CDR3 coding DNA: TGTGCTAGTGGTTTGGATCAAGAGACCCAGTACTTC. It translates to CASGLDQETQYF.

The chain combines TRBV5-4 with TRBJ2-3, with D uncertain. Trimming removed 6 bases from V and 4 bases from J, with 6 bases in between. This CDR3 region has 11 residues. Germline V lookup: CDR1 SGHNT, CDR2 YYREEE (reference sequence). The CDR3 region is CASTKADTQYF. CDR3 sequence (DNA): TGTGCCAGCACGAAAGCAGATACGCAGTATTTT.

This clone showed up many times. The chain has TRBV5-6 and TRBJ1-3, with a tentative D call TRBD1 (5 bases). Germline V gene lookup returns CDR1 SGHDT and CDR2 YYEEEE. The ends were cut back, 4 bases at V and 3 bases at J, with 14 bases in the middle. The CDR3 totals 15 residues. The DNA of the CDR3 is TGTGCCAGCAGCGGTATCAGGGAGGATGGAAACACCATATATTTT. Encoded protein: CASSGIREDGNTIYF.

This clone was seen a handful of times. The V gene is TRBV5-1, the J gene TRBJ2-7; D uncertain. Trimming removed 4 bases from V and 5 bases from J, with 13 bases in between. Germline values: CDR1 SGHRS, CDR2 YFSETQ. The CDR3 length is 13 residues. CDR3 loop: CASSIRTGDEQYF. The CDR3 DNA follows: TGCGCCAGCAGCATACGGACCGGAGACGAGCAGTACTTC.

This clone was observed a few times. The chain couples TRBV4-2 to TRBJ2-2; D not certain. The length of the CDR3 is 14 residues. V was trimmed by 1 base and J by 0 bases, leaving 3 bases between them. Germline assignment: CDR1 LGHNA and CDR2 YNFKEQ. The CDR3 sequence: CASSQGANTGELFF. CDR3 DNA: TGTGCCAGCAGCCAAGGAGCGAACACCGGGGAGCTGTTTTTT.

This clone showed up just a few times. J is TRBJ2-7 and V is TRBV10-3; 9 bases map to TRBD1. Germline lookup yields CDR1 ENHRY and CDR2 SYGVKD. This CDR3 contains 14 residues. V shed 6 bases, J shed 2 bases, and the junction held 5 bases outside the gene matches. In nucleotides, the CDR3 is TGTGCCATCAGCCTGGACAGGGGAGCCTACGAGCAGTACTTC. Amino acids: CAISLDRGAYEQYF.

The chain employs TRBV7-3 and TRBJ2-1; 14 nucleotides match TRBD2. V was pared by 0 bases and J by 8 bases, with 6 bases of the junction left unmatched. The CDR3 is 17 residues long. Per the germline V gene, CDR1 is SGHTA and CDR2 is FQGTGA. CDR3 residues: CASSLTGGTSGSYEQFF. CDR3 bases: TGTGCCAGCAGCTTAACTGGCGGGACTAGCGGGAGCTATGAGCAGTTCTTC.

J is TRBJ2-7 and V is TRBV18; tentatively, D is TRBD2 (5 bases). This CDR3 contains 14 residues. Per germline, CDR1 KGHSH and CDR2 LQKENI. The V and J ends lost 2 bases and 2 bases respectively, with 10 bases between them. CDR3 amino acids: CASSPSEGPYEQYF. CDR3 nucleotides: TGTGCCAGCTCACCAAGCGAGGGTCCCTACGAGCAGTACTTC.

The chain joins TRBV29-1 to TRBJ2-1, with 9 positions matching TRBD1. CDR1 is SQVTM and CDR2 is ANQGSEA in the germline V gene. The junction had 9 bases not matched to a gene; V was cut back by 7 bases and J by 5 bases. The CDR3 totals 14 residues. This chain's CDR3 is CSGGQGSPDNEQFF. CDR3 bases: TGCAGCGGCGGACAGGGGTCGCCTGACAATGAGCAGTTCTTC.

This chain uses TRBV19 with TRBJ2-1; D remains ambiguous. V lost 3 bases to trimming and J lost 6 bases, with 12 bases between them. CDR3 length: 14 residues. The germline V gene has CDR1 LNHDA and CDR2 SQIVND (reference sequence). CDR3 protein: CASSMSLGVNEQFF. The CDR3 region has the DNA TGTGCCAGTAGTATGTCCCTTGGAGTCAATGAGCAGTTCTTC.

The chain has TRBV5-6 and TRBJ1-1; 8 bases map to TRBD1. Germline V gives CDR1 SGHDT, CDR2 YYEEEE. Trimming cost V 7 bases and J 1 base; bases outside gene matches: 15. The CDR3 has 17 residues. For the CDR3, the DNA is TGTGCCAGCCTCGGGAGGACAGGGACTTGGGGGAACACTGAAGCTTTCTTT. It encodes CASLGRTGTWGNTEAFF. Combining the CDR3 with reference TRBV5-6 and TRBJ1-1 gives the whole variable domain DAGVTQSPTHLIKTRGQQVTLRCSPKSGHDTVSWYQQALGQGPQFIFQYYEEEERQRGNFPDRFSGHQFPNYSSELNVNALLLGDSALYLCASLGRTGTWGNTEAFFGQGTRLTVV.

This clone appeared a few times. The chain is built from TRBV7-9 and TRBJ1-6; 7 nucleotides match TRBD1. The CDR3 consists of 15 residues. V was clipped by 5 bases and J by 10 bases; unmatched bases: 11. Germline V lookup: CDR1 SEHNR, CDR2 FQNEAQ (reference sequence). The CDR3 loop is CASSGVRGSRSPLHF. The CDR3, as DNA: TGTGCCAGCAGCGGTGTCAGGGGGTCACGGTCACCCCTCCACTTT.

The chain couples TRBV7-9 to TRBJ2-5, with a possible D match to TRBD1 (5 bases). The CDR3 contains 12 residues. The V and J ends lost 5 bases and 5 bases respectively, with 9 bases between them. CDR1 and CDR2 (germline): SEHNR, FQNEAQ (reference sequence). CDR3 nucleotide sequence: TGTGCCAGCAGCCGTGGGGCGGAGACCCAGTACTTC. Its protein product is CASSRGAETQYF.

This clone was recorded many times. This chain connects TRBV2 to TRBJ2-3; 14 bases align to TRBD2. The CDR3 consists of 16 residues. Germline V gene lookup returns CDR1 SNHLY and CDR2 FYNNEI. V shed 6 bases, J shed 6 bases, and the junction held 8 bases outside the gene matches. The CDR3 protein is CASRSGTSGRSDTQYF. CDR3 DNA sequence: TGTGCCAGCAGGTCCGGGACTAGCGGGAGATCGGATACGCAGTATTTT.

V usage is TRBV6-6 and J usage is TRBJ2-3; 12 positions match TRBD1. CDR3 size: 14 residues. J gave up 6 bases and V 10 bases, and 8 bases lay outside the gene matches. The germline V gene has CDR1 MNHNY and CDR2 SVGAGI (reference sequence). In DNA form, the CDR3 reads TGTGCCACCCGGGACAGGGGGCTAGCGGATACGCAGTATTTT. This gives the protein CATRDRGLADTQYF.

The chain joins TRBV7-2 to TRBJ1-6; TRBD1 is a possible D gene (5 bases). V lost 2 bases and J 7 bases, leaving 12 bases between the germline ends. CDR3 length equals 15 residues. The V gene's germline CDR1 is SGHTA and CDR2 FQGNSA. DNA for the CDR3: TGTGCCAGCAGCTTAAACCACCCAGGGAATTCACCCCTCCACTTT. Its protein is CASSLNHPGNSPLHF.

This clone came up a few times. The chain uses TRBV7-9 and TRBJ2-1; D is unresolved. CDR3 length: 13 amino acids. Germline loops: CDR1 SEHNR, CDR2 FQNEAQ (reference sequence). The V end lost 2 bases, the J end lost 7 bases, and 9 bases lay between the germline ends. This CDR3 is CASSLRAGNEQFF. The CDR3 DNA sequence: TGTGCCAGCAGCTTAAGGGCAGGAAATGAGCAGTTCTTC.

The chain links TRBV4-2 to TRBJ1-1; TRBD1 is a possible D gene (5 bases). With 2 bases removed from V and 1 base from J, the gap between germline ends came to 14 bases. Germline V lookup: CDR1 LGHNA, CDR2 YNFKEQ. CDR3 length: 16 amino acids. CDR3 bases: TGTGCCAGCAGCCAACACCTGGGACTTCCGAACACTGAAGCTTTCTTT. Translated, it gives CASSQHLGLPNTEAFF.

This clone appeared a few times. The chain uses TRBV6-5 and TRBJ2-6; D perhaps matches TRBD1 (5 bases). The CDR3 has 12 amino acids. V shed 6 bases and J shed 10 bases, with 10 bases lying between them. Germline CDR1 MNHEY, CDR2 SVGAGI. This CDR3 reads CASRSDRNVLTF. In nucleotides, the CDR3 is TGTGCCAGCAGGTCCGACAGAAACGTCCTGACTTTC.